The 12 T cell receptor beta chains given below trace back to one sample, sequenced in a study of vaccination effects on CD4 cells after COVID-19. The antigens these receptors bind are not known. Before any sequencing was done, the ViraFEST assay used viral peptide pools to expand antigen-specific CD4+ T cells. Having been cultured for 10 days, the cells underwent CD4+ T cell isolation. Infection with SARS-CoV-2 occurred in the person between March and December 2020, and PCR confirmed it. Profiling relied on immunoSEQ multiplex PCR, and the TCRdb table lists in-frame clones only, not all of them. The data show around 47,000 clones, around 79% seen once. The starting material was CD4+ T cells from PBMCs cultured with a peptide pool, obtained before COVID-19 vaccination. The origin of the receptors is a human donor who had a prior SARS-CoV-2 infection.

The chain carries TRBV7-2 and TRBJ2-1, with D uncertain. Germline lookup yields CDR1 SGHTA and CDR2 FQGNSA. Trimming cost V 3 bases and J 4 bases, with 7 bases left between them. This CDR3 is 13 amino acids long. Written as DNA, the CDR3 is TGTGCCAGCAGCTTGTTCAGGTACAATGAGCAGTTCTTC. As protein: CASSLFRYNEQFF.

This clone was observed once. The chain combines TRBV7-2 with TRBJ1-1, with TRBD1 identical over 10 bases. Trimming at V came to 5 bases and at J to 0 bases, leaving 12 bases not matched to a gene. The germline V gene has CDR1 SGHTA and CDR2 FQGNSA. CDR3 length: 18 amino acids. The CDR3 sequence: CASSARSGTGALNTEAFF. DNA for the CDR3: TGTGCCAGCAGCGCACGTTCCGGGACAGGGGCTTTGAACACTGAAGCTTTCTTT.

This rearrangement joins TRBV11-2 to TRBJ1-5; no firm D call. Deletions cut 0 bases from V and 3 bases from J, with 15 bases between. This CDR3 is 17 amino acids long. The germline V gene encodes CDR1 SGHAT and CDR2 FQNNGV. This chain's CDR3 is CASSLDGGGGNNQPQHF. The CDR3, as DNA: TGTGCCAGCAGCTTAGACGGCGGCGGCGGGAACAATCAGCCCCAGCATTTT.

The chain recombines TRBV19 with TRBJ2-1, with D tentatively TRBD1 (5 bases). Germline loops: CDR1 LNHDA, CDR2 SQIVND (reference sequence). The CDR3 runs 12 residues. With 5 bases removed from V and 9 bases from J, the gap between germline ends came to 11 bases. CDR3 coding DNA: TGTGCCAGTAGTCTTCAGGGTGGTGAGCAGTTCTTC. Its translation is CASSLQGGEQFF.

This clone was found a few times. The V call is TRBV7-9, the J call TRBJ1-5, with a possible D match to TRBD1 (5 bases). Germline V lookup: CDR1 SEHNR, CDR2 FQNEAQ (reference sequence). Trimming stripped 4 bases from V and 4 bases from J, with 11 bases between. This CDR3 has 14 amino acids. The CDR3 coding sequence is TGTGCCAGCAGCTCCGGGACCGAAAATCAGCCCCAGCATTTT. As protein: CASSSGTENQPQHF.

This rearrangement joins TRBV5-1 to TRBJ2-7; 7 nucleotides agree with TRBD2. The trim removed 0 bases at V and 6 bases at J, leaving 6 bases unmatched. CDR1 and CDR2 (germline): SGHRS, YFSETQ. CDR3 length equals 14 residues. The CDR3 is CASSLVGGVAEQYF. The CDR3 bases are TGCGCCAGCAGCTTGGTGGGGGGGGTTGCCGAGCAGTACTTC.

This rearrangement joins TRBV30 to TRBJ2-7; D not certain. CDR1 is GTSNPN and CDR2 is SVGIG in the germline V gene (reference sequence). This CDR3 is built from 13 residues. V gave up 2 bases and J gave up 3 bases, with 11 bases separating them. In DNA form, the CDR3 reads TGTGCCTGGAGTCCTCGACCCTACTACGAGCAGTACTTC. It specifies CAWSPRPYYEQYF.

This chain joins TRBV12-3 or TRBV12-4 and TRBJ1-2; perhaps TRBD1 as D (5 bases). Trimming removed 5 bases at V and 6 bases at J, with 10 bases between. The CDR3 extends over 12 amino acids. In DNA form, the CDR3 reads TGTGCCAGCAGTACGGGGGGACATGGCTACACCTTC. Translated: CASSTGGHGYTF.

J is TRBJ2-5 and V is TRBV11-2; possibly TRBD1 or TRBD2 for D (5 bases each). The CDR3 covers 15 residues. Germline V gene lookup returns CDR1 SGHAT and CDR2 FQNNGV. Trimming removed 1 base at V and 1 base at J, with 10 bases between. CDR3 in amino acids: CASSLVGEFQETQYF. In nucleotides, the CDR3 is TGTGCCAGCAGCTTAGTAGGGGAGTTCCAAGAGACCCAGTACTTC. Looking up the rest from reference TRBV11-2 and TRBJ2-5 gives the full variable domain: EAGVAQSPRYKIIEKRQSVAFWCNPISGHATLYWYQQILGQGPKLLIQFQNNGVVDDSQLPKDRFSAERLKGVDSTLKIQPAKLEDSAVYLCASSLVGEFQETQYFGPGTRLLVL.

This clone was recorded once. CDR3 sequence reads: CASSPGLAGGPRETQYF. For the CDR3, the DNA is TGTGCCAGCAGCCCAGGACTAGCGGGAGGGCCTCGGGAGACCCAGTACTTC. The chain uses TRBV3-1 (or the pseudogene TRBV3-2) and TRBJ2-5, with TRBD2 identical over 15 bases. Germline values: CDR1 LGHDT, CDR2 YNNKEL (reference sequence). V was pared by 4 bases and J by 5 bases, with 8 bases of the junction left unmatched. The CDR3 extends over 17 amino acids.

This chain uses TRBV4-2 with TRBJ2-7; possible D gene TRBD2, 5 bases. There are 14 residues in the CDR3. Germline CDR1 is LGHNA and CDR2 is YNFKEQ. V lost 1 base and J 9 bases, leaving 16 bases between the germline ends. The CDR3 DNA is TGTGCCAGCAGCCAAGCCGGGGTCCCTGGCGTGCAGTACTTC. Its protein product is CASSQAGVPGVQYF.

CDR3 amino acids: CASSWLGFGTQYF. The CDR3 DNA reads as TGTGCCAGCAGCTGGCTGGGATTCGGGACCCAGTACTTC. V gene TRBV7-9 combines with J gene TRBJ2-5; D gene ambiguous. CDR1 is SEHNR and CDR2 is FQNEAQ in the germline V gene (reference sequence). The CDR3 has 13 residues. Trimming removed 4 bases from V and 7 bases from J, with 13 bases in between.